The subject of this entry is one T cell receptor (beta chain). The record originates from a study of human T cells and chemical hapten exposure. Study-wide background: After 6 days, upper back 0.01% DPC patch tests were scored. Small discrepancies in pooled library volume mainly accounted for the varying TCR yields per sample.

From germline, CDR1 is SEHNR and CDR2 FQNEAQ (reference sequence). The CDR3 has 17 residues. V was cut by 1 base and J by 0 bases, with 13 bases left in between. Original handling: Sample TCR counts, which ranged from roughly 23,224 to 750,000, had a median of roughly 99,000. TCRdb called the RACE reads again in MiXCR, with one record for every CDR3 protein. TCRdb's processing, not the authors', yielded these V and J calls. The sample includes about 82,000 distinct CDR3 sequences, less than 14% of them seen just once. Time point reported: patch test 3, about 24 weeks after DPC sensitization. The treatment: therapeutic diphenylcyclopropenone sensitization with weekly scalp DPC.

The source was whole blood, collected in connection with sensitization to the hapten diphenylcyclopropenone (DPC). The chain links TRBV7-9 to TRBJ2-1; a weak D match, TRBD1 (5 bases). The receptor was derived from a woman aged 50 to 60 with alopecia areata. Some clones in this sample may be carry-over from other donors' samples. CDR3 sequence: CASSLDVRTTSYNEQFF. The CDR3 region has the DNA TGTGCCAGCAGCTTAGACGTACGGACAACCTCCTACAATGAGCAGTTCTTC.